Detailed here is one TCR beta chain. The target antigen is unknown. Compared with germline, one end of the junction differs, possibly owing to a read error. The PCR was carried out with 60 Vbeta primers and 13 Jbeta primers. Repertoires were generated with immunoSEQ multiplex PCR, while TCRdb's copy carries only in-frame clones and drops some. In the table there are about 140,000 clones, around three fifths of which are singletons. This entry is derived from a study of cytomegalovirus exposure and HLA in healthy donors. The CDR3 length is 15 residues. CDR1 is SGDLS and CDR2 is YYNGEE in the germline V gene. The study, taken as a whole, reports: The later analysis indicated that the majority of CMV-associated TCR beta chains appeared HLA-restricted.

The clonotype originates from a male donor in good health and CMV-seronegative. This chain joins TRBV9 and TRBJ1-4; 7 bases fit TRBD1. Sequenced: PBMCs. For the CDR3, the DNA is TGTGCCAGCAGCGTAGACGGACAGGCTAAAGAAAAACTGTTTTTT. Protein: CASSVDGQAKEKLFF.